Described below is a single TCR beta chain sequence and its context. The antigen remains unidentified. The data were obtained in a study of tumor-infiltrating lymphocytes in localized non-small cell lung cancer. Study background: The cohort mixed smokers and never-smokers, several histologies, and some post-neoadjuvant-chemotherapy samples. Resected tumor was paired with non-adjacent uninvolved lung from the same patient. Study results and caveats: Not all patients were TCR sequenced, owing to tissue quantity. Tumor T-cell fraction was not associated with recurrence-free survival.

The CDR3 sequence is 13 residues long. Germline V gives CDR1 KGHSH, CDR2 LQKENI. Trimming left V 0 bases short and J 9 bases short, with 6 bases between. Produced via immunoSEQ multiplex PCR; TCRdb's table is partial and in-frame only. Of under 20,000 clones in the sample, almost 70% were seen once. The sample consisted of lung tumor tissue. The rearrangement links TRBV18 to TRBJ1-6; D is uncertain. The receptor was isolated from a human donor with non-small cell lung cancer. The CDR3 spells CASSPPAPSPLHF. The CDR3 nucleotides are TGTGCCAGCTCACCACCGGCTCCTTCACCCCTCCACTTT.